The clone carrying this TCR beta chain showed up just a few times. This sample is drawn from a study of T-cell reconstitution after alpha-beta-depleted transplantation in children. This CDR3 is built from 13 residues. CDR1 is SGHRS, CDR2 YFSETQ, per germline. With 4 bases removed from V and 6 bases from J, the gap between germline ends came to 12 bases. It was with unique molecular identifiers that the TCRbeta library was prepared. MiXCR, run by TCRdb on the PCR reads, gives a single entry per CDR3 protein. The sample has 200,000 to 250,000 distinct CDR3 sequences, approximately 10% seen once. The clonotype was recovered from a human donor who donated a stem cell graft to a child with acute lymphoblastic leukemia. This material consisted of PBMCs from the stem cell graft donor, taken from the stem cell graft. This chain uses TRBV5-1 with TRBJ2-3; D perhaps matches TRBD1 (6 bases). The CDR3 nucleotides read TGCGCCAGCAGCCCTTCAACAGGGGATACGCAGTATTTT. Its translation: CASSPSTGDTQYF.